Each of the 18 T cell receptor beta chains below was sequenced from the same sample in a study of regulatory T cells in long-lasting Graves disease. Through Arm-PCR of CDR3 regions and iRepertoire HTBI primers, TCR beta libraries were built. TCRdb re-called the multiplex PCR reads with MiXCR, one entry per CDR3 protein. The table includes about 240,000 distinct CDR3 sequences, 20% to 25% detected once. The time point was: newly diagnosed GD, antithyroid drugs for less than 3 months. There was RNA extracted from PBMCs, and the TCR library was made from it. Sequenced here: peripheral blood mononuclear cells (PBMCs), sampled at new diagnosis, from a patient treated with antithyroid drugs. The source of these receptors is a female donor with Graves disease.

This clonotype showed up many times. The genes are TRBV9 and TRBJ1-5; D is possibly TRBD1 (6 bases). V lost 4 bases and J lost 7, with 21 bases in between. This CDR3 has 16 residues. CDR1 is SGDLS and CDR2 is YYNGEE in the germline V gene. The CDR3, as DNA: TGTGCCAGCAGCCTAGGGGGGCAGGGGAAGAACCAGCCCCAGCATTTT. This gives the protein CASSLGGQGKNQPQHF.

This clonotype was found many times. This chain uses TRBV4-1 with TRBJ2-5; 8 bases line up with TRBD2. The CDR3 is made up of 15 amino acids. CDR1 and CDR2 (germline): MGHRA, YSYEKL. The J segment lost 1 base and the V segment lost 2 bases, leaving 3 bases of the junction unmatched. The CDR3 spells CASSQRGGLQETQYF. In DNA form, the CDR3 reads TGCGCCAGCAGCCAACGCGGGGGGCTCCAAGAGACCCAGTACTTC.

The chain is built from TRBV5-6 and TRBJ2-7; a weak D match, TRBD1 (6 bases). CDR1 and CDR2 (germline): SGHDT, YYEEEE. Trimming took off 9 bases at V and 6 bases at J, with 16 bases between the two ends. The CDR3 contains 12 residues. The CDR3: CATKQGVGEQYF. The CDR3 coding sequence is TGTGCCACCAAACAGGGTGTCGGCGAGCAGTACTTC.

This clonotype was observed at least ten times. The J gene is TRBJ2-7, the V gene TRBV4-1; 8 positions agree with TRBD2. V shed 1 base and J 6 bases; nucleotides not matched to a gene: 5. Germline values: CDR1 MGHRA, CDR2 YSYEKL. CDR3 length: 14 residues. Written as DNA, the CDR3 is TGCGCCAGCAGCCAAGGGCGGGGGGACTCCGAGCAGTACTTC. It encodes CASSQGRGDSEQYF.

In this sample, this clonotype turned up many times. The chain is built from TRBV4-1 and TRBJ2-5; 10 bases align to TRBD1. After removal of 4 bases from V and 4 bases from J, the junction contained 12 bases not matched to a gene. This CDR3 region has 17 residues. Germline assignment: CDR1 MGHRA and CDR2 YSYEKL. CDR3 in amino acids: CASSPGTGARSRETQYF. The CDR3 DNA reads TGCGCCAGCAGCCCAGGGACAGGGGCCCGCAGTCGAGAGACCCAGTACTTC.

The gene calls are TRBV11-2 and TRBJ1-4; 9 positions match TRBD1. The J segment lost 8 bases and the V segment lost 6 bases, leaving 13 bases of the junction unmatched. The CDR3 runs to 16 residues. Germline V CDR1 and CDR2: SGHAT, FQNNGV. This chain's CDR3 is CASSPLTGGLKEKLFF. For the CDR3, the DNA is TGTGCCAGCAGTCCGCTAACAGGGGGCTTAAAGGAAAAACTGTTTTTT.

CDR3 in DNA: TGTGCCAGCAGCCGGGGGACGAACACCGGGGAGCTGTTTTTT. Its translation: CASSRGTNTGELFF. The rearrangement uses TRBV7-7 and TRBJ2-2; D is perhaps TRBD2 (6 bases). Trimming cost V 5 bases and J 0 bases, with 7 bases left between them. Germline V gene data show CDR1 as SSHAT and CDR2 as FNYEAQ (reference sequence). The CDR3 consists of 14 residues.

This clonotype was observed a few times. Here the CDR3 reads CASSPTDRNNYGYTF. CDR3 sequence (DNA): TGCGCCAGCAGCCCTACTGACAGAAATAACTATGGCTACACCTTC. The chain employs TRBV4-1 and TRBJ1-2; tentative D call: TRBD1 (5 bases). CDR1 is MGHRA and CDR2 is YSYEKL in the germline V gene. This CDR3 spans 15 amino acids. V was cut by 4 bases and J by 1 base, with 13 bases left in between.

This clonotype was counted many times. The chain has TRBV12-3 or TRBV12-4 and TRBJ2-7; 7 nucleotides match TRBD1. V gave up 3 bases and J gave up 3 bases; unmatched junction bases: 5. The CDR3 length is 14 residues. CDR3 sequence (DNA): TGTGCCAGCAGTTTCACCGCAGGGGGCTACGAGCAGTACTTC. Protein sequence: CASSFTAGGYEQYF.

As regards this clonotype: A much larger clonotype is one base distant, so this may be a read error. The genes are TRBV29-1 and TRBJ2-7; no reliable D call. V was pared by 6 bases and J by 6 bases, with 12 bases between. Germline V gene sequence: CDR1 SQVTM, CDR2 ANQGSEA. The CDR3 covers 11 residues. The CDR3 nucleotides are TGCAGCGTAGCCAGGAACGGCGAGCAGTACTTC. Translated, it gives CSVARNGEQYF.

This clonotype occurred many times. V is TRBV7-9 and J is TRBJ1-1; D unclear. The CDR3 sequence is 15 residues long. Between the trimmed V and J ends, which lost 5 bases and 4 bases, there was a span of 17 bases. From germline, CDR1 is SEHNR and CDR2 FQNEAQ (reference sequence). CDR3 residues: CASSTRTLAGTEAFF. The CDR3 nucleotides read TGTGCCAGCAGCACCCGGACCTTGGCGGGCACTGAAGCTTTCTTT.

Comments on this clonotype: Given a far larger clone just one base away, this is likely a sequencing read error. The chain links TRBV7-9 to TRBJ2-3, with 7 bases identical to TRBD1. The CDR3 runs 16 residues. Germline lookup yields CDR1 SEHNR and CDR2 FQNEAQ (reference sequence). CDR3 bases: TGTGCCAGCAGCTCCGGATATGCTTCAGGGACAGATACGCGGTATTTT. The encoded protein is CASSSGYASGTDTRYF.

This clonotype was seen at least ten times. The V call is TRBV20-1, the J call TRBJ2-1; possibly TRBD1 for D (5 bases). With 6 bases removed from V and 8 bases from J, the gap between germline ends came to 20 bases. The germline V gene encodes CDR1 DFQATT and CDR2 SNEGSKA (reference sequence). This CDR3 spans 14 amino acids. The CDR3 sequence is CSARRARVTDEQFF. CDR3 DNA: TGCAGTGCGAGACGGGCCAGGGTGACCGATGAGCAGTTCTTC.

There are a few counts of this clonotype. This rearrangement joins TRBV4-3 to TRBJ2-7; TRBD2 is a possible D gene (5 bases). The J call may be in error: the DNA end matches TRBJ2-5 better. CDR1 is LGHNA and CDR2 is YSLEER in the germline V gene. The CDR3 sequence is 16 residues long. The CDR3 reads CASSQGTGVGGETQYF. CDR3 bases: TGCGCCAGCAGCCAAGGTACCGGGGTCGGTGGAGAGACCCAGTACTTC.

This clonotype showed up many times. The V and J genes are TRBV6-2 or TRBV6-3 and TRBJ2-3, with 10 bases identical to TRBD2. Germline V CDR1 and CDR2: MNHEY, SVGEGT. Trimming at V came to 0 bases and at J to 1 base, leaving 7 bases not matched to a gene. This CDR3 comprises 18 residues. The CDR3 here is CASSYSSGGALGTDTQYF. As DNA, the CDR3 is TGTGCCAGCAGTTACTCCAGCGGGGGGGCCCTCGGCACAGATACGCAGTATTTT.

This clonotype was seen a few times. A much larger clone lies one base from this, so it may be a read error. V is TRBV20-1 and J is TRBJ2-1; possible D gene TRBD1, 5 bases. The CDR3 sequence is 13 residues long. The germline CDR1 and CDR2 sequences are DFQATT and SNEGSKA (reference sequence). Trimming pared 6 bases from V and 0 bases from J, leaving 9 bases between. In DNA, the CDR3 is TGCAGTGCCCGGACACACTCCTACAATGAGCAGTTCTTC. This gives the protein CSARTHSYNEQFF.

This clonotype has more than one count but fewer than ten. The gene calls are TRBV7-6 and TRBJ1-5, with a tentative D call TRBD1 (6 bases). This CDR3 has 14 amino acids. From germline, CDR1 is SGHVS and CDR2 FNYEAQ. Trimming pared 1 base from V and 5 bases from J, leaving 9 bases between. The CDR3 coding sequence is TGTGCCAGCAGCTTAGAGGCAGGGGATCAGCCCCAGCATTTT. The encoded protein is CASSLEAGDQPQHF.

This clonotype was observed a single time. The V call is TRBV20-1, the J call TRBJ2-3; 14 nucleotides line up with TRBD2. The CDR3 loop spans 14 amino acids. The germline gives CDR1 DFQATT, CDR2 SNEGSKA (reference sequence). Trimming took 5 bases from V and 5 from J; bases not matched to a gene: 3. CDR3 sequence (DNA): TGCAGTGCTGAGACTAGCGGGAGGGAAGATACGCAGTATTTT. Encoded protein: CSAETSGREDTQYF.